These 8 T cell receptor beta chains came from one sample sequenced in a study of OX40 agonist ivuxolimab in advanced cancers. Profiled with immunoSEQ multiplex PCR; TCRdb holds only in-frame clones, not every one. The sample has more than 75,000 clones; about 85% are singletons. Sequenced material: CD4+ or CD8+ T cells sorted from blood, taken in a trial of the OX40 agonist ivuxolimab. The receptors here all came from an adult with an advanced solid tumor such as melanoma, head and neck, liver or kidney cancer.

This chain joins TRBV7-7 and TRBJ2-3; D gene unclear. V dropped 0 bases and J dropped 5 bases, with 6 bases sitting between them. CDR1 SSHAT and CDR2 FNYEAQ come from the germline V gene (reference sequence). CDR3 size: 13 residues. The CDR3 protein is CASSLAQGDTQYF. In DNA, the CDR3 is TGTGCCAGCAGCTTAGCGCAAGGAGATACGCAGTATTTT.

This clone came up once. The chain links TRBV27 to TRBJ2-7; D may be TRBD2 (7 bases). Germline V gene data show CDR1 as MNHEY and CDR2 as SMNVEV (reference sequence). The CDR3 is 15 amino acids. Trimming stripped 6 bases from V and 2 bases from J, with 17 bases between. The CDR3 spells CASRSQGTIPYEQYF. CDR3 coding DNA: TGTGCCAGCAGATCGCAGGGGACTATCCCCTACGAGCAGTACTTC.

This clone was detected once. The CDR3, as DNA: TGTGCCAGCAGTTCCTATGGGACGGGGGATAACGAGCAGTACTTC. Amino acid sequence: CASSSYGTGDNEQYF. V is TRBV28 and J is TRBJ2-7; D possibly corresponds to TRBD2 (6 bases). Trimming took off 4 bases at V and 5 bases at J, with 18 bases between the two ends. CDR3 length equals 15 residues. Looked up from germline, CDR1 is MDHEN and CDR2 is SYDVKM.

The V call is TRBV19, the J call TRBJ1-5; tentative D call: TRBD1 (5 bases). This CDR3 has 15 residues. Germline CDR1 and CDR2: LNHDA and SQIVND (reference sequence). V lost 4 bases, J lost 7 bases, and 17 bases lay in between. The CDR3 DNA is TGTGCCAGTAGTAACCAGGGAAATTGGCGCCAGCCCCAGCATTTT. This sequence encodes CASSNQGNWRQPQHF.

V usage is TRBV28 and J usage is TRBJ2-6; D is unresolved. The V end lost 8 bases, the J end lost 0 bases, and 17 bases lay between the germline ends. Per the germline V gene, CDR1 is MDHEN and CDR2 is SYDVKM. CDR3 length: 17 amino acids. The CDR3 here is CASGEPGSFSGANVLTF. The CDR3 DNA sequence: TGTGCCAGCGGCGAGCCAGGAAGCTTCTCTGGGGCCAACGTCCTGACTTTC.

The rearrangement uses TRBV10-3 and TRBJ1-6; TRBD1 matches at 7 bases. V shed 7 bases, J shed 2 bases, and the junction held 5 bases outside the gene matches. Germline lookup yields CDR1 ENHRY and CDR2 SYGVKD. There are 15 residues in the CDR3. The CDR3 nucleotides read TGTGCCATCAACGACAGGGAGGCCTATAATTCACCCCTCCACTTT. Translating it yields CAINDREAYNSPLHF.

Concerning this clone: The same CDR3 also results from other DNA sequences found in this sample. The gene calls are TRBV5-1 and TRBJ2-7; 9 nucleotides align to TRBD1. The CDR3 covers 13 residues. The V gene end was trimmed by 2 bases and the J gene end by 4 bases; junction bases not matched to a gene: 1. CDR1 is SGHRS, CDR2 YFSETQ, per germline. CDR3 region: CASSFGTGYEQYV. In DNA form, the CDR3 reads TGCGCCAGCAGCTTTGGGACAGGGTACGAGCAGTACGTC.

This clone was counted a single time. This chain joins TRBV6-6 and TRBJ1-6; D uncertain. Germline V lookup: CDR1 MNHNY, CDR2 SVGAGI (reference sequence). The CDR3 is 15 amino acids. V was pared by 7 bases and J by 6 bases, with 16 bases between. The CDR3 is CASTTSTLINSPLHF. For the CDR3, the DNA is TGTGCCAGCACCACATCTACTTTGATTAATTCACCCCTCCACTTT.